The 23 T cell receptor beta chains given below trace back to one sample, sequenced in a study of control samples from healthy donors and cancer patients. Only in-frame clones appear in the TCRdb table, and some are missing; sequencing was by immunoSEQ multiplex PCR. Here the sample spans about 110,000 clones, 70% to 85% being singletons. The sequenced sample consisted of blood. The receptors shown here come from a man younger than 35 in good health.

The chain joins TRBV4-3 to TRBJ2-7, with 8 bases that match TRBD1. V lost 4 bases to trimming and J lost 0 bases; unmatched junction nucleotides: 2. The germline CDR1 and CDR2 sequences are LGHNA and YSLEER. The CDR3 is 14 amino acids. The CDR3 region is CASSRQGSSYEQYF. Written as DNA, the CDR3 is TGCGCCAGCAGCCGACAGGGGAGCTCCTACGAGCAGTACTTC.

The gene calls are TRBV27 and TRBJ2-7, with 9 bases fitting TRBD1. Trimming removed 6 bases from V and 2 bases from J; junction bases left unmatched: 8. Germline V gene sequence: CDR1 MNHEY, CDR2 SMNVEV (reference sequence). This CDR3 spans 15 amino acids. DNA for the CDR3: TGTGCCAGCAGCCCCGGGACAGGGTTTCCCTACGAGCAGTACGTC. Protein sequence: CASSPGTGFPYEQYV.

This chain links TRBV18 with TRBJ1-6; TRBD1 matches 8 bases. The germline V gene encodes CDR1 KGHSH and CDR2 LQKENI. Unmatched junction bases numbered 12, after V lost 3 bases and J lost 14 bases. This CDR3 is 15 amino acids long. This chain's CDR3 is CASSPSGQGSKALHF. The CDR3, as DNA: TGTGCCAGCTCACCGTCAGGACAGGGATCAAAGGCCCTCCACTTT.

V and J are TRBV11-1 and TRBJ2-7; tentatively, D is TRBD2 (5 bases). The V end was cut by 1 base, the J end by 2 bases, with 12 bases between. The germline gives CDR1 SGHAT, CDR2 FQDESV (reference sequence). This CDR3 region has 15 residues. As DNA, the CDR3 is TGTGCCAGCAGCTTAGGACTTGACGGGACCTACGAGCAGTACTTC. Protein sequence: CASSLGLDGTYEQYF.

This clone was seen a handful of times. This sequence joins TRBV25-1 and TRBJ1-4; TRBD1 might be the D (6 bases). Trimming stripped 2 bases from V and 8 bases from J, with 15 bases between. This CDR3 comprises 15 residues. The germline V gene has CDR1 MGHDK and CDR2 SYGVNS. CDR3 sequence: CASSEGGQGKEKLFF. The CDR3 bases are TGTGCCAGCAGTGAAGGGGGCCAGGGAAAAGAAAAACTGTTTTTT. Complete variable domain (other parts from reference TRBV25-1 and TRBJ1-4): EADIYQTPRYLVIGTGKKITLECSQTMGHDKMYWYQQDPGMELHLIHYSYGVNSTEKGDLSSESTVSRIRTEHFPLTLESARPSHTSQYLCASSEGGQGKEKLFFGSGTQLSVL.

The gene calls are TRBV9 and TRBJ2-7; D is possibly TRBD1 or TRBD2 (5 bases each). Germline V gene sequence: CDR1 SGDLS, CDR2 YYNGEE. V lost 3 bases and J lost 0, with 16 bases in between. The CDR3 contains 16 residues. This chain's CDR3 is CASSALGTGNSYEQYF. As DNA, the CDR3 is TGTGCCAGCAGCGCCCTAGGGACGGGAAACTCCTACGAGCAGTACTTC. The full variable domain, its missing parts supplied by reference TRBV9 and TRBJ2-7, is DSGVTQTPKHLITATGQRVTLRCSPRSGDLSVYWYQQSLDQGLQFLIQYYNGEERAKGNILERFSAQQFPDLHSELNLSSLELGDSALYFCASSALGTGNSYEQYFGPGTRLTVT.

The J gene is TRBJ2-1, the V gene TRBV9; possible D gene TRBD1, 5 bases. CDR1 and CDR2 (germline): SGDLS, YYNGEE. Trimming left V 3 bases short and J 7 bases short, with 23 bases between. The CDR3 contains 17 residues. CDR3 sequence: CASSGPPSDRRWNEQFF. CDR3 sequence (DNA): TGTGCCAGCAGCGGACCGCCCTCAGACAGAAGGTGGAATGAGCAGTTCTTC.

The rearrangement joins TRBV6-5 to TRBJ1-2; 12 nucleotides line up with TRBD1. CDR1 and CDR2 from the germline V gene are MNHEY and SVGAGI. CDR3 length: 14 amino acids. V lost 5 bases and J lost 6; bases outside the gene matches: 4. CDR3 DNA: TGTGCCAGCAGTCCGGGACAGGGGGCGGATGGCTACACCTTC. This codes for CASSPGQGADGYTF.

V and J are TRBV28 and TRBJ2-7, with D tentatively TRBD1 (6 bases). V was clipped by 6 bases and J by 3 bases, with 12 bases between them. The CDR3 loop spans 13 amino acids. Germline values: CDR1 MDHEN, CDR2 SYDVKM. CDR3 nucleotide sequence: TGTGCCAGCAGGGGCAGGGGATTCTACGAGCAGTACTTC. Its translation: CASRGRGFYEQYF. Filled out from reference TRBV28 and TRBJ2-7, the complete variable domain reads DVKVTQSSRYLVKRTGEKVFLECVQDMDHENMFWYRQDPGLGLRLIYFSYDVKMKEKGDIPEGYSVSREKKERFSLILESASTNQTSMYLCASRGRGFYEQYFGPGTRLTVT.

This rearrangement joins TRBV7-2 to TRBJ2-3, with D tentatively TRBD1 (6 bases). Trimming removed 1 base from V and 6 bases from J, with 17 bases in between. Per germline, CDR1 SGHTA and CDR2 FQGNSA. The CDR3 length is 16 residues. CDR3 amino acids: CASSLDLGTQGDTQYF. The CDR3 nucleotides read TGTGCCAGCAGCTTAGACTTGGGGACCCAGGGGGATACGCAGTATTTT.

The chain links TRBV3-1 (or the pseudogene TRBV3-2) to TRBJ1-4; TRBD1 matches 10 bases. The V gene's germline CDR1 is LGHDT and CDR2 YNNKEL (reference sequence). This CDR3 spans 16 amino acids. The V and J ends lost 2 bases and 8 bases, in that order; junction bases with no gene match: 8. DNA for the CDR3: TGTGCCAGCAGCCAACCATCGGGACAGGGGCGGGAAAAACTGTTTTTT. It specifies CASSQPSGQGREKLFF.

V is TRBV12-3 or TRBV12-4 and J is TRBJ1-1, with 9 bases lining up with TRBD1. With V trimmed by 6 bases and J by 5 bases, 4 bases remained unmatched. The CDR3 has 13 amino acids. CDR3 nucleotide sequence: TGTGCCAGCAGCCGGGACAGGGTTACTGAAGCTTTCTTT. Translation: CASSRDRVTEAFF.

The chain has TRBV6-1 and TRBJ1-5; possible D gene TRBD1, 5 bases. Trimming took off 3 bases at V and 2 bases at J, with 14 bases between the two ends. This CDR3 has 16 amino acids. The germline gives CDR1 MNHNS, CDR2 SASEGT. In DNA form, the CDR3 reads TGTGCCAGCAGTGAGTATAGGGGCCAGGGCAATCAGCCCCAGCATTTT. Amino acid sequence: CASSEYRGQGNQPQHF.

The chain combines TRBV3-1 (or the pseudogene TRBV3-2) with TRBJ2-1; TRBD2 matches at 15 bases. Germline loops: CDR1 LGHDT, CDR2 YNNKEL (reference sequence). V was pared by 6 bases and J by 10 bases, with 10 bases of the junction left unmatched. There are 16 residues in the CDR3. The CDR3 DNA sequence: TGTGCCAGCAGTCCCCGAGGGACTAGCGGGGGGCCGGAGCAGTTCTTC. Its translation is CASSPRGTSGGPEQFF.

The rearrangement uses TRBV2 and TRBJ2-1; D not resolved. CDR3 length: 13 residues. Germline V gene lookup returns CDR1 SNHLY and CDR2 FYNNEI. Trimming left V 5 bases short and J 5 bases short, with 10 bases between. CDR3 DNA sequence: TGTGCCAGCAGTTTACTGGGCGACAATGAGCAGTTCTTC. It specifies CASSLLGDNEQFF.

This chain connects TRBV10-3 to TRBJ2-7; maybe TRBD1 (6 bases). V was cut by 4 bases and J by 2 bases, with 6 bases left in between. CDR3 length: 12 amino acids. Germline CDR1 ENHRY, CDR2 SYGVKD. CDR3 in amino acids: CAISGTAYEQYF. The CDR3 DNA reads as TGTGCCATCAGTGGGACAGCCTACGAGCAGTACTTC.

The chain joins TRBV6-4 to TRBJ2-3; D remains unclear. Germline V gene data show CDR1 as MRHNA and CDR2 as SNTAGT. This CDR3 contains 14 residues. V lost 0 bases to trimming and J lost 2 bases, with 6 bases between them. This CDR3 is CASSDSPYTDTQYF. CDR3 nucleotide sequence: TGTGCCAGCAGTGACTCTCCATACACAGATACGCAGTATTTT.

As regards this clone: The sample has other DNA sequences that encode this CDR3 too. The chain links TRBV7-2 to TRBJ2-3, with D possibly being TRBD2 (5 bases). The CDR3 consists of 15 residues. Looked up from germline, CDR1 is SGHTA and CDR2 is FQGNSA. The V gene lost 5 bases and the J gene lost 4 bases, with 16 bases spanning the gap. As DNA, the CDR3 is TGTGCCAGCAGCCAAAGGACGGGGTGGTCAGATACGCAGTATTTT. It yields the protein CASSQRTGWSDTQYF.

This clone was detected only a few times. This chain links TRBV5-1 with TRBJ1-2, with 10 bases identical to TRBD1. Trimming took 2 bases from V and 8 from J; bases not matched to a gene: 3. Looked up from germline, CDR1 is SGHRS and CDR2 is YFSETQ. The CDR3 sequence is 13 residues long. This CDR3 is CASSLGTGEGYTF. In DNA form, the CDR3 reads TGCGCCAGCAGCTTAGGGACAGGGGAGGGCTACACCTTC.

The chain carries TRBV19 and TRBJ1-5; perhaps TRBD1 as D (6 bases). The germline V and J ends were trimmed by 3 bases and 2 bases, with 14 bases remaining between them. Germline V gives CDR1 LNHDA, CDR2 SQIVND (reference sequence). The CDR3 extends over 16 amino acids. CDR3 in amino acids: CASSINRAEGNQPQHF. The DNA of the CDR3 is TGTGCCAGTAGTATTAACAGGGCGGAAGGCAATCAGCCCCAGCATTTT.

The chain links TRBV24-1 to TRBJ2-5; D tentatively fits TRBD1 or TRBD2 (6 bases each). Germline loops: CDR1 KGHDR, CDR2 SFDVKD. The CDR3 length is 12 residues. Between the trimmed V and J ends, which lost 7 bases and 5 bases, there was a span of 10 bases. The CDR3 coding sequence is TGTGCCACCAGCCTGGGGGGCGAGACCCAGTACTTC. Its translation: CATSLGGETQYF.

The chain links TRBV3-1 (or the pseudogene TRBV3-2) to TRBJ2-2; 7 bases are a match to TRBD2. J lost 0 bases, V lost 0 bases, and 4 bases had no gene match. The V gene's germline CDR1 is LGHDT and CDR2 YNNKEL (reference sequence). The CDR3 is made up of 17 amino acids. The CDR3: CASSQDESGANTGELFF. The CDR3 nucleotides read TGTGCCAGCAGCCAAGACGAGAGCGGGGCGAACACCGGGGAGCTGTTTTTT.

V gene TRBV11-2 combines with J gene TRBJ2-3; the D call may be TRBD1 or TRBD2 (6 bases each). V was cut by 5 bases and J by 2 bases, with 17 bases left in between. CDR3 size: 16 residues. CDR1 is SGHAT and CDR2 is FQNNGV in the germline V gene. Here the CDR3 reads CASSPRGAADTDTQYF. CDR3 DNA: TGTGCCAGCAGCCCGAGGGGGGCCGCTGACACAGATACGCAGTATTTT.